This TCR beta chain was recovered during a study of blood T cell repertoires in COVID-19. The overall study: The cDNA or gDNA used as material had been derived from T cells, B-cell-depleted T cells, or PBMCs.

Participants came from roughly 23 US areas, aged about 18 to 100 years. Either two negative PCRs, clearance, or symptom resolution qualified Cohort 3 donors as recovered. Germline V CDR1 and CDR2: MDHEN, SYDVKM. The CDR3 is 15 amino acids. Unmatched junction bases numbered 3, after V lost 0 bases and J lost 5 bases. TCRdb's copy holds only in-frame clones and misses some; the assay was immunoSEQ multiplex PCR. The sample has 200,000 to 300,000 clones; 86% are singletons. This clonotype was sampled from a woman between 18 and 29 years old who had recovered from COVID-19. Sample: PBMCs or T cells enriched from blood (not recorded which). The chain combines TRBV28 with TRBJ1-1; 10 bases are shared with TRBD1. CDR3 coding DNA: TGTGCCAGCAGTTTATGGACAGGGGGCTCGACTGAAGCTTTCTTT. Its protein product is CASSLWTGGSTEAFF.